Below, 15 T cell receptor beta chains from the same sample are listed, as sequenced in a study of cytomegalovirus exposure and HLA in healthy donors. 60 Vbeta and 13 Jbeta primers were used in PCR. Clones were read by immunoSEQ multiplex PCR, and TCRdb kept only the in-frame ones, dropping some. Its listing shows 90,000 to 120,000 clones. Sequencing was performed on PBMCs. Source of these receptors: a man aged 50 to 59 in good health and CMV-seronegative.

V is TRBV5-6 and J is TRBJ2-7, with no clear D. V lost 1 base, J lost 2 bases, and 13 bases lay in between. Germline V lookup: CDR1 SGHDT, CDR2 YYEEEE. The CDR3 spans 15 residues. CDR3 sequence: CASSLFSDGAYEQYF. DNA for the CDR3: TGTGCCAGCAGCTTGTTTTCAGATGGAGCCTACGAGCAGTACTTC.

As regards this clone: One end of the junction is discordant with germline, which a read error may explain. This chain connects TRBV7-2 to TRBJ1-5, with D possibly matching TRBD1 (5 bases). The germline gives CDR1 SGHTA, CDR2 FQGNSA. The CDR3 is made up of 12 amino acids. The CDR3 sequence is CAGSFRDQPQHF. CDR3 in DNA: TGTGCCGGCAGCTTCAGGGATCAGCCCCAGCATTTT.

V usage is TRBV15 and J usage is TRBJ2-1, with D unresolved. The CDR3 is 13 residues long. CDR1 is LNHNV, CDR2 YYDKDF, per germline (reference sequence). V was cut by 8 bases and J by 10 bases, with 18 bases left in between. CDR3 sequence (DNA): TGTGCCACCCGACTGCTGGTCGTCGGCGAGCAGTTCTTC. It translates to CATRLLVVGEQFF.

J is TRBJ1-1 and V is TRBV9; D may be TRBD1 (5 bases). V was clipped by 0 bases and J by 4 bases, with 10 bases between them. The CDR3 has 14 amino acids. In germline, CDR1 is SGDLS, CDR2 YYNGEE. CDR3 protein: CASSVGAGPTEAFF. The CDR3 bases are TGTGCCAGCAGCGTAGGGGCAGGGCCCACTGAAGCTTTCTTT.

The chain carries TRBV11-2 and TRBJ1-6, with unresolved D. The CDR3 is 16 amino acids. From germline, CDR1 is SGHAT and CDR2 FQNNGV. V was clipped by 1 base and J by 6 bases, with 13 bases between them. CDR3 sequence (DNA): TGTGCCAGCAGCTTAGCGGCGGCACGCACTAATTCACCCCTCCACTTT. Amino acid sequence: CASSLAAARTNSPLHF.

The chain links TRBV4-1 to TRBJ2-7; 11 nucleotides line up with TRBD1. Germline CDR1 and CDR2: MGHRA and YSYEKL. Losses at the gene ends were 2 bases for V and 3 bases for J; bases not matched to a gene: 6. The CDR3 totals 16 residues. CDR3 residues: CASSQLLGQGDYEQYF. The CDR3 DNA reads TGCGCCAGCAGCCAACTACTGGGACAGGGGGACTACGAGCAGTACTTC.

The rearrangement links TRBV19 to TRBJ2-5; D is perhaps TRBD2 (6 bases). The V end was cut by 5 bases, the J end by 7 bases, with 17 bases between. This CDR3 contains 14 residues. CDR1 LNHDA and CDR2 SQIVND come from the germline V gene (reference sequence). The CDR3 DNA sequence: TGTGCCAGTAGTTCAAGCGGGCTCGGGGGGACCCAGTACTTC. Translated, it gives CASSSSGLGGTQYF.

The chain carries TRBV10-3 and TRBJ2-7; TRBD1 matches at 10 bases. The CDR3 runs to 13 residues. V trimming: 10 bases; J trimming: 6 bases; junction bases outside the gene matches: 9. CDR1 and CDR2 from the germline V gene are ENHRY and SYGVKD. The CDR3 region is CATGTGVEGEQYF. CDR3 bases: TGTGCCACCGGGACAGGGGTCGAAGGCGAGCAGTACTTC.

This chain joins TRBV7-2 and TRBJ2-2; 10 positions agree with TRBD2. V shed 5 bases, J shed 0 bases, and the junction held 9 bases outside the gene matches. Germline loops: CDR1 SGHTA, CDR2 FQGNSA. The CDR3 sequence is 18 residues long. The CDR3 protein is CASSAQPLAGANTGELFF. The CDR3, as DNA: TGTGCCAGCAGCGCGCAGCCCCTAGCGGGGGCGAACACCGGGGAGCTGTTTTTT.

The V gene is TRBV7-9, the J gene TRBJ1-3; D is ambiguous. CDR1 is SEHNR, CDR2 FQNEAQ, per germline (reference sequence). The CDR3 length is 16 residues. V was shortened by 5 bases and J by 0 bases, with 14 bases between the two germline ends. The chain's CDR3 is CASSQSIYSSGNTIYF. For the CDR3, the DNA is TGTGCCAGCAGCCAATCAATCTATAGCTCTGGAAACACCATATATTTT.

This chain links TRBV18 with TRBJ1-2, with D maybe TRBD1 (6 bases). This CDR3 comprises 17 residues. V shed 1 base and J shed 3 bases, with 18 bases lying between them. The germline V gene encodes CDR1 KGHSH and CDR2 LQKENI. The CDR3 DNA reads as TGTGCCAGCTCACCACTACAGGGAGCAGACCACCACTATGGCTACACCTTC. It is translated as CASSPLQGADHHYGYTF.

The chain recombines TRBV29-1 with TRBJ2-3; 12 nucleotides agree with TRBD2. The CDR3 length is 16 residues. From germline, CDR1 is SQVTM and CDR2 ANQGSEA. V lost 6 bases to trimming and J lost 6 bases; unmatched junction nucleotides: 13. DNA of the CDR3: TGCAGCGTGGGGGCTAGCGGGGGGGGAGCCAGGGATACGCAGTATTTT. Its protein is CSVGASGGGARDTQYF.

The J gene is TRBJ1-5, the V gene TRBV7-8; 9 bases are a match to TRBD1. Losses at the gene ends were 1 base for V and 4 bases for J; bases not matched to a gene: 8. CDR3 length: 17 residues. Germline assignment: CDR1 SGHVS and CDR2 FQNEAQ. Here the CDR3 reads CASSLVGRQGGNQPQHF. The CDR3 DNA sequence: TGTGCCAGCAGCTTAGTTGGTCGACAGGGGGGTAATCAGCCCCAGCATTTT.

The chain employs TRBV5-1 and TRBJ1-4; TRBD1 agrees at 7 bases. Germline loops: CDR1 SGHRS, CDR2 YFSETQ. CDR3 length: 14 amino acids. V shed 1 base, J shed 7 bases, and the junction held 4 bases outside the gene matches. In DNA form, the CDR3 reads TGCGCCAGCAGCTTGACAGGGGTTTTTGAAAAACTGTTTTTT. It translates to CASSLTGVFEKLFF.

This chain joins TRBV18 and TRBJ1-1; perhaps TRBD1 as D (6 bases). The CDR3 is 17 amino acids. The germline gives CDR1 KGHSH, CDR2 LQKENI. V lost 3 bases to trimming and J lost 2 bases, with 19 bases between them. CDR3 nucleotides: TGTGCCAGCTCACCTTTTCGAACGTACAGGGATAACACTGAAGCTTTCTTT. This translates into CASSPFRTYRDNTEAFF.